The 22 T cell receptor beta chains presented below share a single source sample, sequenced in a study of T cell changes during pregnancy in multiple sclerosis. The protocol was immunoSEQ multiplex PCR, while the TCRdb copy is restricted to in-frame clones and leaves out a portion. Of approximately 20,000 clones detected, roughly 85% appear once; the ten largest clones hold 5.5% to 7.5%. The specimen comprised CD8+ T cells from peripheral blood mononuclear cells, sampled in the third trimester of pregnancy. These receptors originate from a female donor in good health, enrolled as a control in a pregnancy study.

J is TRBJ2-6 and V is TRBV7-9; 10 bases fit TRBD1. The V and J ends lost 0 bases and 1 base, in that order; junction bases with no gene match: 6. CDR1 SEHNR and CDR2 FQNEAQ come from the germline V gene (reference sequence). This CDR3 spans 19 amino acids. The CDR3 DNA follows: TGTGCCAGCAGCTTAGCGGGTGGACAGGGGGTTTCTGGGGCCAACGTCCTGACTTTC. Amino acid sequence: CASSLAGGQGVSGANVLTF.

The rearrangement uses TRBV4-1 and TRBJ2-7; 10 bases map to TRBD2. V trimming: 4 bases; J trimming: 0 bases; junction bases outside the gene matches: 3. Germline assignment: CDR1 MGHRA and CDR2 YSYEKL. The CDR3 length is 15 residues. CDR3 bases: TGCGCCAGCAGCCTACGGACTAGCGGCTCCTACGAGCAGTACTTC. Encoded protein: CASSLRTSGSYEQYF.

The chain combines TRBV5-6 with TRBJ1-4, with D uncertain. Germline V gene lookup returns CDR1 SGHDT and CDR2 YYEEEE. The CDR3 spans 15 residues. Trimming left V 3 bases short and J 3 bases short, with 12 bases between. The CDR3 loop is CASSWASLPNEKLFF. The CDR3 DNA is TGTGCCAGCAGCTGGGCCAGCCTCCCTAATGAAAAACTGTTTTTT.

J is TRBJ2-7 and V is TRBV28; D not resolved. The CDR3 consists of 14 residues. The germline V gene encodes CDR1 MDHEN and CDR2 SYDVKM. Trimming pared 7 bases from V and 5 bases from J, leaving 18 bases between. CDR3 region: CASTLLGGNNEQYF. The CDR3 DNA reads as TGTGCCAGCACCCTCCTCGGCGGAAATAACGAGCAGTACTTC. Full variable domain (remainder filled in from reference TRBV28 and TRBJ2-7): DVKVTQSSRYLVKRTGEKVFLECVQDMDHENMFWYRQDPGLGLRLIYFSYDVKMKEKGDIPEGYSVSREKKERFSLILESASTNQTSMYLCASTLLGGNNEQYFGPGTRLTVT.

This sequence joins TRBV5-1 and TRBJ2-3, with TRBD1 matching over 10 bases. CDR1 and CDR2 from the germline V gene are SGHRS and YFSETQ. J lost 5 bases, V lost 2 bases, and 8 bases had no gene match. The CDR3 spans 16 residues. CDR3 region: CASSFGDRGPEDTQYF. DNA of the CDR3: TGCGCCAGCAGCTTCGGCGACAGGGGGCCTGAAGATACGCAGTATTTT.

The CDR3, as DNA: TGTGCCAGTAGTTCCCGGGGCGGGGTGTATCGCTACACCTTC. Protein product: CASSSRGGVYRYTF. V and J are TRBV19 and TRBJ1-2; tentative D call: TRBD1 (5 bases). The CDR3 spans 14 residues. Germline V lookup: CDR1 LNHDA, CDR2 SQIVND (reference sequence). V was clipped by 5 bases and J by 9 bases, with 19 bases between them.

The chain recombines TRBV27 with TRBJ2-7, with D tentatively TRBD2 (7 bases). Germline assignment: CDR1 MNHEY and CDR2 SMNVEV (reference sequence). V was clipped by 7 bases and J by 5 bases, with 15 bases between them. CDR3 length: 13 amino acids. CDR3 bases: TGTGCCAGCACTCACCAAGGGGGGGACGAGCAGTACTTC. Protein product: CASTHQGGDEQYF.

This CDR3 reads CASRLGGFPTGELFF. CDR3 in DNA: TGTGCCAGCAGACTAGGCGGATTCCCCACCGGGGAGCTGTTTTTT. V is TRBV28 and J is TRBJ2-2; tentatively, D is TRBD2 (5 bases). The CDR3 covers 15 residues. With 6 bases removed from V and 4 bases from J, the gap between germline ends came to 15 bases. CDR1 and CDR2 from the germline V gene are MDHEN and SYDVKM.

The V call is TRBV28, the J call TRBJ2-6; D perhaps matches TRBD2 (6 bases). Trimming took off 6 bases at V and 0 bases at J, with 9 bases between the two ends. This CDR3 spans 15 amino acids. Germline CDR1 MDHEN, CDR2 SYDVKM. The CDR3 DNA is TGTGCCAGCAGGCGGGACTTCTCTGGGGCCAACGTCCTGACTTTC. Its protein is CASRRDFSGANVLTF.

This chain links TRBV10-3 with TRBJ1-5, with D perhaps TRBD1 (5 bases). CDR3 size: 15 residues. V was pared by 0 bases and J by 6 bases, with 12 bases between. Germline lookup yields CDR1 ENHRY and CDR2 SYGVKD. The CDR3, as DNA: TGTGCCATCAGTGAGTCGTGGGGCGCGCCTCAGCCCCAGCATTTT. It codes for CAISESWGAPQPQHF.

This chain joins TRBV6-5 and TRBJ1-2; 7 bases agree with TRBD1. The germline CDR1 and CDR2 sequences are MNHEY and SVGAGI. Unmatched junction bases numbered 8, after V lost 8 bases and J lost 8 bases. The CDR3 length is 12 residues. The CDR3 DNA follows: TGTGCCAGCGCCGAGGGGGCTAGCGGCTACACCTTC. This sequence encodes CASAEGASGYTF.

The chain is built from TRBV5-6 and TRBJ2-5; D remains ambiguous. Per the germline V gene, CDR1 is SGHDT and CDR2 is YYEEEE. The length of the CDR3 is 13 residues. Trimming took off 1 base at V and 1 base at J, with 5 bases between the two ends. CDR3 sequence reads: CASSLNSQETQYF. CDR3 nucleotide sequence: TGTGCCAGCAGCTTGAACAGCCAAGAGACCCAGTACTTC.

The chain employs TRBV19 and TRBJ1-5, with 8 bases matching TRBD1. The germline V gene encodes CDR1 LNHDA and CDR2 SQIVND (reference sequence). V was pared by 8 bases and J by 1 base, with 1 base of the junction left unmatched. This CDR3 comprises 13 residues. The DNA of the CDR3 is TGTGCCAGTCGGACAGGGAGCAATCAGCCCCAGCATTTT. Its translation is CASRTGSNQPQHF.

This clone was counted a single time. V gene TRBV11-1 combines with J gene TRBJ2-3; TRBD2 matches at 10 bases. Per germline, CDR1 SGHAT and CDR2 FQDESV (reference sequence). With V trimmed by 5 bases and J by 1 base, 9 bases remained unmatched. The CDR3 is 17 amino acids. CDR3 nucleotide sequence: TGTGCCAGCAGCCCTTACCCTAGCGGGGGACGCACAGATACGCAGTATTTT. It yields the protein CASSPYPSGGRTDTQYF.

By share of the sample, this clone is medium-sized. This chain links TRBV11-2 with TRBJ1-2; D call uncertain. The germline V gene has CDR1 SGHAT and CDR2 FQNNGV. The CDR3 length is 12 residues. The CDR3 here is CASGGSNYGYTF. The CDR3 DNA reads TGTGCGTCGGGAGGCTCTAACTATGGCTACACCTTC.

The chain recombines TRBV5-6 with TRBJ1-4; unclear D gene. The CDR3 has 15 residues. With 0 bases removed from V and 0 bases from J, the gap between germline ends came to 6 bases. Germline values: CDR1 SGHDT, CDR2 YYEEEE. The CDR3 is CASSLARATNEKLFF. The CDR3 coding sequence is TGTGCCAGCAGCTTGGCCCGAGCAACTAATGAAAAACTGTTTTTT.

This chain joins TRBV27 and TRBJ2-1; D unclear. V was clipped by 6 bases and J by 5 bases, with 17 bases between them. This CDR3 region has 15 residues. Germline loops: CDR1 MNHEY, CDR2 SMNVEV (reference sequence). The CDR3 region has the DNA TGTGCCAGCAGGGTTCCTAATGCTCCCGACAATGAGCAGTTCTTC. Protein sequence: CASRVPNAPDNEQFF.

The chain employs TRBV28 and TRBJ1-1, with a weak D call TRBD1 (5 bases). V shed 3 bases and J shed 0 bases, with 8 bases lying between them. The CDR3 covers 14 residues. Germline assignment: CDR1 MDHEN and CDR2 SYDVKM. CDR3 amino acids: CASSLPDMNTEAFF. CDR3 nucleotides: TGTGCCAGCAGTTTGCCGGACATGAACACTGAAGCTTTCTTT. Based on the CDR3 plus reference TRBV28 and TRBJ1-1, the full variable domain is DVKVTQSSRYLVKRTGEKVFLECVQDMDHENMFWYRQDPGLGLRLIYFSYDVKMKEKGDIPEGYSVSREKKERFSLILESASTNQTSMYLCASSLPDMNTEAFFGQGTRLTVV.

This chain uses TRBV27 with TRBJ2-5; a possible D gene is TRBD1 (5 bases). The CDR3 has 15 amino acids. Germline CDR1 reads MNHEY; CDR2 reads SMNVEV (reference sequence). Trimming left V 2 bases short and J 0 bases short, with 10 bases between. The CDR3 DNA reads TGTGCCAGCAGTTTACTCTCAGGGTACCAAGAGACCCAGTACTTC. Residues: CASSLLSGYQETQYF.

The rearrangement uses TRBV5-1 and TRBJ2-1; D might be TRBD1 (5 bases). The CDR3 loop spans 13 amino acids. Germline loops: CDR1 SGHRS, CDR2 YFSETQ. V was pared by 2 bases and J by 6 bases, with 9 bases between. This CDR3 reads CASSLAGPNEQFF. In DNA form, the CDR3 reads TGCGCCAGCAGCTTAGCAGGGCCCAATGAGCAGTTCTTC.

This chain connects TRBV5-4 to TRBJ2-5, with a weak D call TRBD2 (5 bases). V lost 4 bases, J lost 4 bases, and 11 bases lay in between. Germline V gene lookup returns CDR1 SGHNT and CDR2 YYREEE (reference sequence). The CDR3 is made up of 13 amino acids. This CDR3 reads CASSTGLGETQYF. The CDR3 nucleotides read TGTGCCAGCAGCACTGGACTCGGAGAGACCCAGTACTTC.

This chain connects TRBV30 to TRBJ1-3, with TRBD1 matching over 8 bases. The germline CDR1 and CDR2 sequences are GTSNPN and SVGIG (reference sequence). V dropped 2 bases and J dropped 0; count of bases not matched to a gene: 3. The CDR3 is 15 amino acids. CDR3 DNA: TGTGCCTGGAGTCGACAGGGGAGCTCTGGAAACACCATATATTTT. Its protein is CAWSRQGSSGNTIYF.